One sample yielded the 4 T cell receptor beta chains listed below, sequenced in a study of T cell repertoires in cytomegalovirus infection. Their specific antigens are unknown. TCRdb called the reads again in MiXCR, with one record for every CDR3 protein. The sample has approximately 730,000 distinct CDR3 sequences; about 28% are singletons. The sequencing used cultured CD8+ T cells from PBMCs, collected from culture after CMV antigen stimulation. The receptors originated from a human donor in good health (CMV status not recorded). Some clones in this sample may be carry-over from other donors' samples.

J is TRBJ1-1 and V is TRBV15; 9 bases agree with TRBD1. Germline CDR1 and CDR2: LNHNV and YYDKDF (reference sequence). Trimming took 2 bases from V and 6 from J; bases not matched to a gene: 10. This CDR3 spans 16 amino acids. DNA of the CDR3: TGTGCCACCAGCAGAACAGGGGGCGGAAGCAGCCCTGAAGCTTTCTTT. It specifies CATSRTGGGSSPEAFF.

V usage is TRBV27 and J usage is TRBJ1-1; D not resolved. Trimming took off 8 bases at V and 6 bases at J, with 10 bases between the two ends. CDR3 length equals 11 residues. Per germline, CDR1 MNHEY and CDR2 SMNVEV (reference sequence). DNA of the CDR3: TGTGCCAGCTCTGGGGAGTCTGAAGCTTTCTTT. Its protein product is CASSGESEAFF.

Regarding this clonotype: A read error may produce the germline difference seen at one junction end. CDR3 DNA sequence: TGTGCCAGCAGTGAATATACAACAGGGGGGCTGTTTTTT. Its translation is CASSEYTTGGLFF. The rearrangement links TRBV25-1 to TRBJ2-2, with 8 bases matching TRBD1. Germline CDR1 reads MGHDK; CDR2 reads SYGVNS. The CDR3 extends over 13 amino acids.

This clonotype was seen a handful of times. The chain employs TRBV12-3 or TRBV12-4 and TRBJ1-1; tentative D call: TRBD1 (6 bases). This CDR3 spans 13 amino acids. V shed 9 bases and J shed 3 bases, with 14 bases lying between them. CDR3 sequence (DNA): TGTGCCAGATTAAGGGGGGGGGACACTGAAGCTTTCTTT. Protein: CARLRGGDTEAFF.